The 32 T cell receptor beta chains in this list originate from one sample, sequenced in a study of blood T cell repertoires in COVID-19. Generated by immunoSEQ multiplex PCR, the TCRdb table keeps only in-frame clones and is missing some. Among roughly 150,000 clones, around nine tenths were seen once, and the ten largest hold around 2.5%. Material: peripheral blood. Receptors originate from a woman aged 80 or over with COVID-19, enrolled during active disease.

The V gene is TRBV9, the J gene TRBJ2-2; TRBD2 might be the D (6 bases). V gave up 4 bases and J gave up 6 bases, with 13 bases separating them. The CDR3 runs to 14 residues. Germline V gene sequence: CDR1 SGDLS, CDR2 YYNGEE. The CDR3 region is CASSPWGEPGELFF. As DNA, the CDR3 is TGTGCCAGCAGCCCCTGGGGGGAGCCCGGGGAGCTGTTTTTT.

The rearrangement links TRBV2 to TRBJ2-1, with 9 bases fitting TRBD2. V was pared by 4 bases and J by 8 bases, with 15 bases of the junction left unmatched. The CDR3 extends over 17 amino acids. Germline assignment: CDR1 SNHLY and CDR2 FYNNEI. Written as DNA, the CDR3 is TGTGCCAGCAGTGGGGGACGTGAGACTAGCGGAGGTTATGAGCAGTTCTTC. Protein: CASSGGRETSGGYEQFF. The whole variable domain, filled in from reference TRBV2 and TRBJ2-1, reads EPEVTQTPSHQVTQMGQEVILRCVPISNHLYFYWYRQILGQKVEFLVSFYNNEISEKSEIFDDQFSVERPDGSNFTLKIRSTKLEDSAMYFCASSGGRETSGGYEQFFGPGTRLTVL.

The table lists this clone with a count of one. The V call is TRBV11-1, the J call TRBJ1-2, with 8 bases fitting TRBD1. Germline values: CDR1 SGHAT, CDR2 FQDESV (reference sequence). The CDR3 extends over 15 amino acids. V lost 0 bases and J lost 5; bases outside the gene matches: 5. CDR3 sequence: CASSLASTGVYGYTF. For the CDR3, the DNA is TGTGCCAGCAGCTTAGCGTCGACAGGGGTATATGGCTACACCTTC.

Here the CDR3 DNA reads TGTGCCAGCAGCTTGGGACAGGGTTCAAATCAGCCCCAGCATTTT. Amino acid sequence: CASSLGQGSNQPQHF. The chain combines TRBV7-7 with TRBJ1-5; 9 bases fit TRBD1. This CDR3 is 15 amino acids long. The germline V gene has CDR1 SSHAT and CDR2 FNYEAQ (reference sequence). Trimming cost V 3 bases and J 4 bases; bases outside gene matches: 4.

This chain connects TRBV7-2 to TRBJ2-1; TRBD2 matches 16 bases. This CDR3 spans 17 amino acids. The V segment lost 5 bases and the J segment 4 bases; nucleotides outside the gene matches: 5. Germline V gene sequence: CDR1 SGHTA, CDR2 FQGNSA. CDR3 residues: CASSQTGLAGGYNEQFF. DNA for the CDR3: TGTGCCAGCAGCCAGACGGGACTAGCGGGAGGGTACAATGAGCAGTTCTTC.

The gene calls are TRBV5-1 and TRBJ2-2; possibly TRBD1 for D (6 bases). This CDR3 spans 18 amino acids. Trimming removed 4 bases from V and 5 bases from J, with 24 bases in between. Germline CDR1 and CDR2: SGHRS and YFSETQ. The CDR3 is CASSLGAAPGWMTGELFF. The CDR3, as DNA: TGCGCCAGCAGCCTGGGGGCAGCCCCTGGTTGGATGACCGGGGAGCTGTTTTTT.

The chain combines TRBV12-3 or TRBV12-4 with TRBJ1-2; tentatively, D is TRBD1 (6 bases). The CDR3 is made up of 13 amino acids. V was clipped by 6 bases and J by 7 bases, with 15 bases between them. This CDR3 is CASRKTGTSGYTF. CDR3 in DNA: TGTGCCAGCAGGAAGACAGGTACTTCTGGCTACACCTTC.

This chain uses TRBV12-3 or TRBV12-4 with TRBJ1-1; D perhaps matches TRBD1 (6 bases). The V gene lost 6 bases and the J gene lost 8 bases, with 16 bases spanning the gap. CDR3 length: 13 amino acids. In DNA, the CDR3 is TGTGCCAGCAGGGGACACGGGATTTCGGAAGCTTTCTTT. Its translation is CASRGHGISEAFF.

The rearrangement joins TRBV19 to TRBJ2-2, with TRBD2 as a possible D gene (6 bases). Germline CDR1 is LNHDA and CDR2 is SQIVND (reference sequence). The CDR3 has 15 residues. The V gene lost 3 bases and the J gene lost 0 bases, with 8 bases spanning the gap. The CDR3, as DNA: TGTGCCAGTAGTATTGCGGGATCGAACACCGGGGAGCTGTTTTTT. Translated: CASSIAGSNTGELFF. Combining the CDR3 with reference TRBV19 and TRBJ2-2 gives the whole variable domain DGGITQSPKYLFRKEGQNVTLSCEQNLNHDAMYWYRQDPGQGLRLIYYSQIVNDFQKGDIAEGYSVSREKKESFPLTVTSAQKNPTAFYLCASSIAGSNTGELFFGEGSRLTVL.

CDR3 nucleotides: TGTGCCAGCAGTTACTCCCACTTCGATCAGCCCCAGCATTTT. This codes for CASSYSHFDQPQHF. The rearrangement uses TRBV6-5 and TRBJ1-5, with D unresolved. The CDR3 has 14 residues. CDR1 and CDR2 (germline): MNHEY, SVGAGI. Trimming took 0 bases from V and 5 from J, leaving 8 bases between them.

This clone appeared a few times. The chain carries TRBV14 and TRBJ2-3, with 7 bases matching TRBD2. V was pared by 4 bases and J by 2 bases, with 15 bases of the junction left unmatched. The germline gives CDR1 SGHDN, CDR2 FVKESK. The CDR3 spans 18 residues. CDR3 loop: CASSPPLTSLRNTDTQYF. CDR3 nucleotide sequence: TGTGCCAGCAGCCCCCCTCTGACTAGCCTTAGGAACACAGATACGCAGTATTTT. Filled out from reference TRBV14 and TRBJ2-3, the complete variable domain reads EAGVTQFPSHSVIEKGQTVTLRCDPISGHDNLYWYRRVMGKEIKFLLHFVKESKQDESGMPNNRFLAERTGGTYSTLKVQPAELEDSGVYFCASSPPLTSLRNTDTQYFGPGTRLTVL.

The chain links TRBV11-2 to TRBJ2-7, with 8 bases that match TRBD1. The CDR3 sequence is 14 residues long. V was pared by 5 bases and J by 2 bases, with 5 bases of the junction left unmatched. Germline CDR1 and CDR2: SGHAT and FQNNGV. The DNA for the CDR3 is TGTGCCAGCAGCGCTACAGGGGGGACCTACGAGCAGTACTTC. Protein sequence: CASSATGGTYEQYF. The variable domain in full, completed from reference TRBV11-2 and TRBJ2-7, reads EAGVAQSPRYKIIEKRQSVAFWCNPISGHATLYWYQQILGQGPKLLIQFQNNGVVDDSQLPKDRFSAERLKGVDSTLKIQPAKLEDSAVYLCASSATGGTYEQYFGPGTRLTVT.

The chain employs TRBV7-6 and TRBJ2-2; 10 bases fit TRBD2. Unmatched junction bases numbered 3, after V lost 3 bases and J lost 5 bases. This CDR3 has 15 residues. Germline assignment: CDR1 SGHVS and CDR2 FNYEAQ. The CDR3 region is CASSLLAGETGELFF. The CDR3 DNA reads as TGTGCCAGCAGCTTGCTAGCGGGAGAAACCGGGGAGCTGTTTTTT. Combining the CDR3 with reference TRBV7-6 and TRBJ2-2 gives the whole variable domain GAGVSQSPRYKVTKRGQDVALRCDPISGHVSLYWYRQALGQGPEFLTYFNYEAQQDKSGLPNDRFSAERPEGSISTLTIQRTEQRDSAMYRCASSLLAGETGELFFGEGSRLTVL.

This clone was detected only a few times. The chain employs TRBV18 and TRBJ1-1; D is unresolved. The CDR3 is made up of 15 amino acids. Germline V gene sequence: CDR1 KGHSH, CDR2 LQKENI. V lost 5 bases, J lost 7 bases, and 20 bases lay in between. The CDR3 coding sequence is TGTGCCAGCTCAGCAGGACTCTCCCTGATGGGTGAAGCTTTCTTT. Translating gives CASSAGLSLMGEAFF.

This clone was recorded once. One end of the junction fails to match germline, which may point to a read error. V is TRBV23-1 and J is TRBJ2-5; 7 bases agree with TRBD1. TRBV23-1 is recorded as an ORF, its role being uncertain. The CDR3 has 12 residues. CDR3 bases: TGCGCCAGCAGTCAATATCTTCCAGGGGGTCACTTC. It encodes CASSQYLPGGHF.

This chain uses TRBV18 with TRBJ2-2; D unclear. The CDR3 consists of 21 residues. Germline values: CDR1 KGHSH, CDR2 LQKENI. Trimming took 2 bases from V and 0 from J, leaving 25 bases between them. CDR3 residues: CASSPSALLTQKRTNTGELFF. As DNA, the CDR3 is TGTGCCAGCTCACCATCGGCCCTCCTGACCCAGAAGCGCACGAACACCGGGGAGCTGTTTTTT.

Comments on this clone: In the same sample, other DNA sequences code for this CDR3. CDR3 region: CASSLSGSGANVLTF. The CDR3 DNA reads as TGTGCCAGCAGTTTATCGGGGTCTGGGGCCAACGTCCTGACTTTC. The chain carries TRBV28 and TRBJ2-6; tentatively, D is TRBD2 (5 bases). V dropped 1 base and J dropped 1 base, with 5 bases sitting between them. CDR1 MDHEN and CDR2 SYDVKM come from the germline V gene. This CDR3 has 15 amino acids.

The chain carries TRBV6-6 and TRBJ1-1, with a possible D match to TRBD1 (6 bases). The CDR3 sequence is 12 residues long. V lost 8 bases to trimming and J lost 4 bases, with 11 bases between them. The germline gives CDR1 MNHNY, CDR2 SVGAGI (reference sequence). The DNA of the CDR3 is TGTGCCAGCCACAGGGTCGGCACTGAAGCTTTCTTT. It codes for CASHRVGTEAFF.

The V call is TRBV28, the J call TRBJ1-1, with 7 bases fitting TRBD1. The CDR3 is 16 residues long. V was pared by 4 bases and J by 1 base, with 9 bases of the junction left unmatched. The germline gives CDR1 MDHEN, CDR2 SYDVKM. The CDR3 protein is CASSWMRGRKNTEAFF. In nucleotides, the CDR3 is TGTGCCAGCAGTTGGATGAGGGGGCGGAAGAACACTGAAGCTTTCTTT.

This rearrangement joins TRBV25-1 to TRBJ2-7; tentatively, D is TRBD1 (6 bases). This CDR3 spans 15 amino acids. V was clipped by 5 bases and J by 3 bases, with 17 bases between them. Looked up from germline, CDR1 is MGHDK and CDR2 is SYGVNS. The CDR3 protein is CASSSGQGPRYEQYF. The CDR3 DNA reads as TGTGCCAGCAGTTCAGGCCAGGGGCCCCGCTACGAGCAGTACTTC.

The chain couples TRBV7-8 to TRBJ1-1; D is uncertain. This CDR3 spans 12 amino acids. CDR1 and CDR2 from the germline V gene are SGHVS and FQNEAQ. The ends were cut back, 5 bases at V and 8 bases at J, with 12 bases in the middle. In DNA form, the CDR3 reads TGTGCCAGCAGCCCCGGACTGGGCGAAGCTTTCTTT. Translating gives CASSPGLGEAFF.

The chain couples TRBV18 to TRBJ2-7; perhaps TRBD1 as D (6 bases). The CDR3 runs 14 residues. Looked up from germline, CDR1 is KGHSH and CDR2 is LQKENI. Trimming removed 4 bases at V and 0 bases at J, with 10 bases between. CDR3: CASSQGTFSYEQYF. The CDR3 DNA reads as TGTGCCAGCTCACAGGGGACATTCTCCTACGAGCAGTACTTC. Full variable domain (missing parts from reference TRBV18 and TRBJ2-7): NAGVMQNPRHLVRRRGQEARLRCSPMKGHSHVYWYRQLPEEGLKFMVYLQKENIIDESGMPKERFSAEFPKEGPSILRIQQVVRGDSAAYFCASSQGTFSYEQYFGPGTRLTVT.

V is TRBV7-9 and J is TRBJ1-2; D is unresolved. In germline, CDR1 is SEHNR, CDR2 FQNEAQ (reference sequence). The CDR3 runs 12 residues. Trimming removed 5 bases at V and 2 bases at J, with 6 bases between. The DNA of the CDR3 is TGTGCCAGCAGCCAGGCCAACTATGGCTACACCTTC. Amino acids: CASSQANYGYTF.

The CDR3 here is CASSLASTPEAFF. DNA for the CDR3: TGTGCCAGCAGTTTAGCGAGCACGCCTGAAGCTTTCTTT. The chain employs TRBV12-3 or TRBV12-4 and TRBJ1-1; no definite D call. V lost 0 bases and J 6 bases, leaving 8 bases between the germline ends. The CDR3 sequence is 13 residues long.

The chain recombines TRBV6-5 with TRBJ2-1; 10 bases fit TRBD1. Germline-derived CDR1 and CDR2 are MNHEY and SVGAGI. The V segment lost 7 bases and the J segment 9 bases; nucleotides outside the gene matches: 6. CDR3 length: 13 residues. CDR3 nucleotide sequence: TGTGCCAGCACAGACAGGGGGCTTGGTGAGCAGTTCTTC. Its protein product is CASTDRGLGEQFF.

The rearrangement joins TRBV6-2 or TRBV6-3 to TRBJ1-1, with no clear D. Per the germline V gene, CDR1 is MNHEY and CDR2 is SVGEGT. V shed 6 bases and J shed 1 base, with 15 bases lying between them. The CDR3 length is 15 residues. CDR3 DNA: TGTGCCAGCAGCTTCAATTCACCCGGGAACACTGAAGCTTTCTTT. Its protein product is CASSFNSPGNTEAFF.

The J gene is TRBJ1-6, the V gene TRBV5-1; D perhaps matches TRBD1 (5 bases). With 0 bases removed from V and 10 bases from J, the gap between germline ends came to 11 bases. From germline, CDR1 is SGHRS and CDR2 YFSETQ. This CDR3 spans 14 amino acids. The CDR3 DNA follows: TGCGCCAGCAGCTTGGAGACAGTAAGATCACCCCTCCACTTT. Protein: CASSLETVRSPLHF.

This clone was seen once. The chain joins TRBV20-1 to TRBJ2-1; D is unclear. The V and J ends lost 1 base and 10 bases respectively, with 8 bases between them. There are 11 residues in the CDR3. CDR1 is DFQATT and CDR2 is SNEGSKA in the germline V gene (reference sequence). For the CDR3, the DNA is TGCAGTGCTAGAGCTCTGGCAGAGCAGTTCTTC. Its protein is CSARALAEQFF.

The chain carries TRBV19 and TRBJ1-1; 7 nucleotides agree with TRBD1. Germline values: CDR1 LNHDA, CDR2 SQIVND (reference sequence). V was clipped by 7 bases and J by 6 bases; unmatched bases: 14. The CDR3 totals 15 residues. CDR3 loop: CASTADRDGPPEAFF. The CDR3 DNA sequence: TGTGCCAGTACCGCAGACAGGGACGGCCCTCCTGAAGCTTTCTTT.

The gene calls are TRBV18 and TRBJ2-5, with a possible D match to TRBD1 (6 bases). CDR3 length: 16 residues. Trimming left V 1 base short and J 0 bases short, with 12 bases between. Germline-derived CDR1 and CDR2 are KGHSH and LQKENI. CDR3 nucleotide sequence: TGTGCCAGCTCACCACTGGACAGTTGGTACCAAGAGACCCAGTACTTC. It specifies CASSPLDSWYQETQYF.

This clone has a single count. CDR3 sequence (DNA): TGTGCCAGCAGGGCGGGACGATCGTTCGATGAGCAGTTCTTC. Translation: CASRAGRSFDEQFF. The rearrangement joins TRBV28 to TRBJ2-1; possibly TRBD2 for D (6 bases). Germline-derived CDR1 and CDR2 are MDHEN and SYDVKM. V gave up 6 bases and J gave up 8 bases, with 17 bases separating them. The CDR3 has 14 amino acids.

V and J are TRBV15 and TRBJ1-2, with D possibly matching TRBD1 (5 bases). The CDR3 is 17 amino acids. Trimming removed 1 base from V and 5 bases from J, with 20 bases in between. CDR1 is LNHNV, CDR2 YYDKDF, per germline (reference sequence). The CDR3 bases are TGTGCCACCAGCAGAGTCCCAGACATGGGGCTTGGGTATGGCTACACCTTC. This gives the protein CATSRVPDMGLGYGYTF. Complete variable domain (other parts from reference TRBV15 and TRBJ1-2): DAMVIQNPRYQVTQFGKPVTLSCSQTLNHNVMYWYQQKSSQAPKLLFHYYDKDFNNEADTPDNFQSRRPNTSFCFLDIRSPGLGDTAMYLCATSRVPDMGLGYGYTFGSGTRLTVV.